These T cell receptor beta chains were read from a single sample in a study of T cell changes during pregnancy in multiple sclerosis. Sequenced by immunoSEQ multiplex PCR; TCRdb stores in-frame clones only, minus some. The repertoire holds approximately 88,000 clones, with 85% to 95% as singletons. Material: peripheral blood, obtained in the first trimester of pregnancy. These receptor sequences come from a female donor with multiple sclerosis, enrolled in a pregnancy study. The CDR3 runs from the conserved cysteine through the conserved F or W. The D gene is left open where the match is weak. Size values are once, few and many counts, or a class for expanded clones, and some rows have none.

j_call,v_call,clone_size,d_call,cdr3_nt,cdr3_aa
TRBJ2-1,TRBV7-7,NA,TRBD2,TGTGCTAGCAGCTTAGCGGGACTAGCGGATAACAATGAGCAGTTCTTC,CASSLAGLADNNEQFF
TRBJ2-2,TRBV7-2,NA,TRBD1,TGTGCCAGCAGCTTTCTGGACAGGGGAAAGGCCGGGGAGCTGTTTTTT,CASSFLDRGKAGELFF
TRBJ1-3,TRBV9,NA,NA,TGTGCCAGCAGCGTAGGAGGTTCCGGGACTCTTTGGGGGAACAACACCATATATTTT,CASSVGGSGTLWGNNTIYF
TRBJ2-1,TRBV5-6,NA,TRBD2,TGTGCCAGCAGCTTGGGGAGGGAGCGGGAGGGCCTAAATGAGCAGTTCTTC,CASSLGREREGLNEQFF
TRBJ2-7,TRBV5-4,NA,NA,TGTGCCAGCAGCTTGGAGGGGCACGAGCAGTACTTC,CASSLEGHEQYF
TRBJ1-1,TRBV18,NA,TRBD1,TGTGCCAGCTCACCAAGGGGGCAGGGGATTGAAGCTTTCTTT,CASSPRGQGIEAFF
TRBJ1-2,TRBV6-5,NA,NA,TGTGCCAGCAGTTACTCGAGGCTACGAGGCTACACCTTC,CASSYSRLRGYTF
TRBJ1-2,TRBV5-1,once,TRBD1,TGCGCCAGCAGGGCGAGACAGGGTCGGTATGGCTACACCTTC,CASRARQGRYGYTF
TRBJ2-1,TRBV27,NA,NA,TGTGCCAGCAGTTTATCGAGGAGGAATGAGCAGTTCTTC,CASSLSRRNEQFF
TRBJ1-5,TRBV19,few,NA,TGTGCCAGTAGTTCACCAGACAATCAGCCCCAGCATTTT,CASSSPDNQPQHF
TRBJ2-7,TRBV7-9,NA,NA,TGTGCCAGCAGCTTAGTTGGTAGCGGCTACGAGCAGTACTTC,CASSLVGSGYEQYF
TRBJ1-1,TRBV28,NA,NA,TGTGCCAGCAGCCTACCCGGACAATGGAACACTGAAGCTTTCTTT,CASSLPGQWNTEAFF
TRBJ2-7,TRBV28,NA,NA,TGTGCCAGCAGGTCCGGAGGTGCCTACGAGCAGTACTTC,CASRSGGAYEQYF
TRBJ2-5,TRBV5-4,NA,TRBD1,TGTGCCAGCAGCTGGGACAGTTTGCGGCAAGAGACCCAGTACTTC,CASSWDSLRQETQYF
TRBJ2-5,TRBV5-4,NA,NA,TGTGCCACAGGGGTAAACTCGTTCGAGACCCAGTACTTC,CATGVNSFETQYF
TRBJ1-4,TRBV6-6,NA,TRBD1,TGTGCCAGCAGTTACCTGACAGGGCGGGAAAAACTGTTTTTT,CASSYLTGREKLFF
TRBJ1-3,TRBV28,NA,TRBD1,TGTGCCAGCAGCCAGGGACAGGGGTTTGGAAACACCATATATTTT,CASSQGQGFGNTIYF
TRBJ2-2,TRBV23-1,NA,NA,TGCGCCGAGTGGACTTCACAGGGTTCGGCCGGGGAGCTGTTTTTT,CAEWTSQGSAGELFF
TRBJ2-1,TRBV7-3,NA,NA,TGTGCCAGCAGCTTAATTCGCGGGGATGAGCAGTTCTTC,CASSLIRGDEQFF
TRBJ2-7,TRBV18,NA,NA,TGTGCCAGCTCACTTAGACTAGGTTCAAGGGACGAGCAGTACTTC,CASSLRLGSRDEQYF
TRBJ2-7,TRBV28,NA,NA,TGTGCCAGCAGTGATATTGGACAAACTTACGAGCAGTACTTC,CASSDIGQTYEQYF
TRBJ2-7,TRBV27,NA,TRBD1,TGTGCCAGCAGTTTACGATCCCAGGGACAGGGGGTTTCCGAGCAGTACTTC,CASSLRSQGQGVSEQYF
TRBJ2-2,TRBV6-6,NA,TRBD2,TGTGCCAGCAGTTACCATGGACTAGTTTGGGTCGGGGAGCTGTTTTTT,CASSYHGLVWVGELFF
TRBJ2-7,TRBV7-2,once,TRBD2,TGTGCCAGCAGCTCCGGTGGGGTGGGCGGGAGGGCCTCCTCCTACGAGCAGTACTTC,CASSSGGVGGRASSYEQYF
TRBJ2-5,TRBV10-3,once,TRBD2,TGTGCCATCAGTTCCCCCGTCGAGGGACTAGCGGGAGAAGAGACCCAGTACTTC,CAISSPVEGLAGEETQYF
TRBJ1-1,TRBV29-1,NA,TRBD1,TGCAGCGTGTACCCAGGGGGCACTGAAGCTTTCTTT,CSVYPGGTEAFF
TRBJ2-1,TRBV19,NA,NA,TGTGCCAGTAGCCAATCCTCGGCTAGCAATGAGCAGTTCTTC,CASSQSSASNEQFF
TRBJ2-7,TRBV5-1,NA,NA,TGCGCCAGCAGCTTGTACAGTACCTACGAGCAGTACTTC,CASSLYSTYEQYF
TRBJ2-3,TRBV10-3,NA,NA,TGTGCCATCAGTGAGCTATTTAAGAGCACAGATACGCAGTATTTT,CAISELFKSTDTQYF
TRBJ2-7,TRBV9,NA,TRBD2,TGTGCCAGCAGTGGGACTAGCGGGTTCTCCTACGAGCAGTACTTC,CASSGTSGFSYEQYF
TRBJ1-2,TRBV4-3,NA,TRBD1,TGCGCCAGCAGCCAAGCCCCAAAGGGGGCAGGGCTGTTCTATGGCTACACCTTC,CASSQAPKGAGLFYGYTF
TRBJ2-3,TRBV4-2,NA,TRBD2,TGTGCCAGCAGCCAAGTTACTAGCGGGGGATTCCCGGCTGGGTCTACGCAGTATTTT,CASSQVTSGGFPAGSTQYF
TRBJ1-2,TRBV28,once,NA,TGTGCCAGCAGTTTATTTGCAGGGTACTATGGCTACACCTTC,CASSLFAGYYGYTF
TRBJ2-5,TRBV6-6,NA,NA,TGTGCCAGCAGTTACCACAGGGTAATCTTACAAGAGACCCAGTACTTC,CASSYHRVILQETQYF